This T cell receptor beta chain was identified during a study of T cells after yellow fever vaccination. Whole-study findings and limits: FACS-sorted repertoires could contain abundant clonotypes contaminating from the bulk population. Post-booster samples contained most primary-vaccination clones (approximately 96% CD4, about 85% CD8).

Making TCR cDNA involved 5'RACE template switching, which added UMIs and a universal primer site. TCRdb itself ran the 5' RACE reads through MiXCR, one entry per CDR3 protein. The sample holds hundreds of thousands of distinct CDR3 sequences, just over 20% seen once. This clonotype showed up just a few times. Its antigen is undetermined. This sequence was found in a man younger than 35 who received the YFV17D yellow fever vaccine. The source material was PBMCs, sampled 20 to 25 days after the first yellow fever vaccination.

The CDR3: CASGLAAHEQFF. The CDR3 DNA reads TGTGCCAGCGGCCTAGCTGCCCATGAGCAGTTCTTC. The chain employs TRBV7-9 and TRBJ2-1; tentative D call: TRBD2 (5 bases). V was cut by 8 bases and J by 8 bases, with 13 bases left in between. The CDR3 loop spans 12 amino acids. Germline values: CDR1 SEHNR, CDR2 FQNEAQ (reference sequence).